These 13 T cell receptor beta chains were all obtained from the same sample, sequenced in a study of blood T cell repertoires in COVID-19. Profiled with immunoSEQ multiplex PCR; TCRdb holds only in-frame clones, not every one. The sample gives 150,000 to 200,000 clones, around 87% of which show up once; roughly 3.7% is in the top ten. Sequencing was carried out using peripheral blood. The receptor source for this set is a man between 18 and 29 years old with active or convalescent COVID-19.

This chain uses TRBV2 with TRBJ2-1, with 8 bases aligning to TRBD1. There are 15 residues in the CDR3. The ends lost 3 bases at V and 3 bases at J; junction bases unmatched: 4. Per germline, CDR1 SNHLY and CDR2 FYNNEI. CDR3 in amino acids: CASSDQGAGYNEQFF. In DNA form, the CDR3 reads TGTGCCAGCAGTGATCAGGGGGCTGGCTACAATGAGCAGTTCTTC.

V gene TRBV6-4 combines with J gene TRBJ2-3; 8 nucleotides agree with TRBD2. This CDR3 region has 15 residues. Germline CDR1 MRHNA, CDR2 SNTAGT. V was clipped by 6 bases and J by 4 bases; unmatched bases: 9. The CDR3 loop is CASREHGREADTQYF. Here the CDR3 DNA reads TGTGCCAGCAGAGAGCACGGGAGGGAGGCAGATACGCAGTATTTT.

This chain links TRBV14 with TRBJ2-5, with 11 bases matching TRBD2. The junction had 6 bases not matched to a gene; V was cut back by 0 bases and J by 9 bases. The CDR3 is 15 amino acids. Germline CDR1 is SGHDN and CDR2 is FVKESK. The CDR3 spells CASSQDRASGGPQYF. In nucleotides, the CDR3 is TGTGCCAGCAGCCAAGACCGGGCTAGCGGGGGGCCCCAGTACTTC.

The CDR3 sequence: CASNGEYEQYV. The CDR3, as DNA: TGTGCCAGCAACGGTGAATACGAGCAGTACGTC. The genes are TRBV2 and TRBJ2-7, with D unresolved. Germline-derived CDR1 and CDR2 are SNHLY and FYNNEI. CDR3 length: 11 amino acids. Trimming removed 7 bases from V and 4 bases from J, with 8 bases in between.

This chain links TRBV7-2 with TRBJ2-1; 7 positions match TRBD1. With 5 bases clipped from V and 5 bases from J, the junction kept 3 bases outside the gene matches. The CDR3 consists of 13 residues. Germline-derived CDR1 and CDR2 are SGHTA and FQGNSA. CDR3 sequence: CASSADRNNEQFF. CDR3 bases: TGTGCCAGCAGCGCGGACAGGAACAATGAGCAGTTCTTC.

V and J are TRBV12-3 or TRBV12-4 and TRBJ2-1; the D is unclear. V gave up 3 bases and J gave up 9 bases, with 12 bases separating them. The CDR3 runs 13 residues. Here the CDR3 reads CASSFSPNTEQFF. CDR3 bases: TGTGCCAGCAGTTTCTCGCCAAACACTGAGCAGTTCTTC.

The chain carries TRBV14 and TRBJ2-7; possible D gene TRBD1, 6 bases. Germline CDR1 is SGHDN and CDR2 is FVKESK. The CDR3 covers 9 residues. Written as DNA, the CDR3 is TGTGCCAGCAGCCCACCCAGGGGCGTC. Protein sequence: CASSPPRGV.

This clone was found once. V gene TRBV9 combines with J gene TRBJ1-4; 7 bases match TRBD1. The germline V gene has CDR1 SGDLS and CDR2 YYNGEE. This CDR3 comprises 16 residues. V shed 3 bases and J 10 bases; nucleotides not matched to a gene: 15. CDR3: CASSAGDSNRPGKLFF. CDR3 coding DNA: TGTGCCAGCAGCGCGGGGGACAGTAACCGTCCGGGAAAACTGTTTTTT. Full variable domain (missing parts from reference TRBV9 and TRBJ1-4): DSGVTQTPKHLITATGQRVTLRCSPRSGDLSVYWYQQSLDQGLQFLIQYYNGEERAKGNILERFSAQQFPDLHSELNLSSLELGDSALYFCASSAGDSNRPGKLFFGSGTQLSVL.

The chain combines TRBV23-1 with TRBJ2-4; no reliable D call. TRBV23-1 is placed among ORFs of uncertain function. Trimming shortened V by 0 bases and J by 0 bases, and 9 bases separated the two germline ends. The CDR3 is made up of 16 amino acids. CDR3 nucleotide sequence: TGCGCCAGCAGTCAATCGAGCGCTGAAGCCAAAAACATTCAGTACTTC. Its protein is CASSQSSAEAKNIQYF.

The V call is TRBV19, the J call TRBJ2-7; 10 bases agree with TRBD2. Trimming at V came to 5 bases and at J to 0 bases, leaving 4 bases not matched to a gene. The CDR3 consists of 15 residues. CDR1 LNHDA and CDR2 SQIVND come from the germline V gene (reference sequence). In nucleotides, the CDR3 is TGTGCCAGTAGTCTACGGACTAGCGGCTCCTACGAGCAGTACTTC. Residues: CASSLRTSGSYEQYF. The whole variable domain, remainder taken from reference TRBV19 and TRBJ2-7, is DGGITQSPKYLFRKEGQNVTLSCEQNLNHDAMYWYRQDPGQGLRLIYYSQIVNDFQKGDIAEGYSVSREKKESFPLTVTSAQKNPTAFYLCASSLRTSGSYEQYFGPGTRLTVT.

Here the CDR3 DNA reads TGCAGCGTTGAAGGGTCAGGGACCTACAATGAGCAGTTCTTC. This encodes CSVEGSGTYNEQFF. The chain carries TRBV29-1 and TRBJ2-1; tentative D call: TRBD1 (5 bases). The CDR3 extends over 14 amino acids. The V and J ends lost 1 base and 2 bases respectively, with 9 bases between them. CDR1 SQVTM and CDR2 ANQGSEA come from the germline V gene.

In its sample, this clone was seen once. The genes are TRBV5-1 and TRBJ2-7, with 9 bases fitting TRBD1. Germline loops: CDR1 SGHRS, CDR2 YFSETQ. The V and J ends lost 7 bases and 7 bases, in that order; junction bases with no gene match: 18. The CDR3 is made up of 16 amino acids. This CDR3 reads CASAFYTPGQGIEQYV. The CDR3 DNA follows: TGCGCCAGCGCGTTCTATACCCCGGGACAGGGTATTGAGCAGTACGTC.

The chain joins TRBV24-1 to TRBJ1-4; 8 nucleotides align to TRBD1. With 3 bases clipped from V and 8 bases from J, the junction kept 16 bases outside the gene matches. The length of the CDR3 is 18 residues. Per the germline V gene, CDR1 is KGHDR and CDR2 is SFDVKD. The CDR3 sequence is CATSDPGTGKTEKEKLFF. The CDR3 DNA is TGTGCCACCAGTGATCCCGGGACAGGCAAGACCGAAAAGGAAAAACTGTTTTTT.